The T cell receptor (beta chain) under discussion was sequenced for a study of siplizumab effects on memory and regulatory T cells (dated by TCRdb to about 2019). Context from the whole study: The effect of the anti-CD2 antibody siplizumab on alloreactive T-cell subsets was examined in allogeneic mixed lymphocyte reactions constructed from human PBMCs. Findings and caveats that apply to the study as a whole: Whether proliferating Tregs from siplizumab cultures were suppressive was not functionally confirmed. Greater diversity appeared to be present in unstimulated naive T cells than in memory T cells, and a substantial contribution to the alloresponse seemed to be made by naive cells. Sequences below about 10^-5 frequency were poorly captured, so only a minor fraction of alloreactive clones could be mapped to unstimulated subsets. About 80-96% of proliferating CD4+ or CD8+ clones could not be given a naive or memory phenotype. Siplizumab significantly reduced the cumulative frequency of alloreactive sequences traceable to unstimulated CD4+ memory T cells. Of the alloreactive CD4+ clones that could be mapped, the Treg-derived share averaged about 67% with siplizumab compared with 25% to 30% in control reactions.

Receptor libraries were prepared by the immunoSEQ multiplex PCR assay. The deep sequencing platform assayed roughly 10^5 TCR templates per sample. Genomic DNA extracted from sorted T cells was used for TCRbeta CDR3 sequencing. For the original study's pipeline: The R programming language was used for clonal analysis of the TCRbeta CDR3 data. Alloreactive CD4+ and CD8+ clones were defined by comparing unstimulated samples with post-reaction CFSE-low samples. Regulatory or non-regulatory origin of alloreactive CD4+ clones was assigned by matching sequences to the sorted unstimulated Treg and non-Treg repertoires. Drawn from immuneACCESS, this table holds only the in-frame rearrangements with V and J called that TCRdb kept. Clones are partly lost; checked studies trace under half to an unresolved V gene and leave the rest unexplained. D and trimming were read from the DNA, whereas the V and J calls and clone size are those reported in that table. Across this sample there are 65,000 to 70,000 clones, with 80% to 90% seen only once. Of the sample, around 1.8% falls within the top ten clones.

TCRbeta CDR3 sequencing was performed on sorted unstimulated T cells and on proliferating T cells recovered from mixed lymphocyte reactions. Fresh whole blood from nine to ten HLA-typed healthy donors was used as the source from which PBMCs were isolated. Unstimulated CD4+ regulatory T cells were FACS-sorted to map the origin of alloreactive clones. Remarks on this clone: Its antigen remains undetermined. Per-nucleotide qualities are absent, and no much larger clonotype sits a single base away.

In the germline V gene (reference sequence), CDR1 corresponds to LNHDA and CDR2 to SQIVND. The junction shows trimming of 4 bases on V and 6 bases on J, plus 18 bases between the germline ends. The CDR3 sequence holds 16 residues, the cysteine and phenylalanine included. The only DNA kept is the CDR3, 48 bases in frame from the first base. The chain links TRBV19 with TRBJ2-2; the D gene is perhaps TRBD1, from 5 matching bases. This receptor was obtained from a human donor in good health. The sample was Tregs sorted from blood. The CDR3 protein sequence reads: CASSNFGIGHSGELFF. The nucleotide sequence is TGTGCCAGTAGTAACTTCGGAATCGGACACTCCGGGGAGCTGTTTTTT.